Reported below is one T cell receptor (beta chain). Its antigen is not yet known. One base away there is no much larger clone; base qualities are not given. This CDR3 is also generated by other DNA sequences in the sample. The sample belongs to a study of blood T cell repertoires in COVID-19 (dated by TCRdb to the early 2020s). At the level of the whole study: The collaborator samples originated in the United States, Italy and Spain and spanned the acute and convalescent phases of COVID-19. The prospective study material was composed of cDNA or gDNA derived from T cells, B-cell-depleted T cells, or PBMCs. Subjects who had been exposed to COVID-19, were actively infected with it, or had recovered from it provided the deeply sampled blood TCRbeta repertoires that made up the dataset. The repertoires were made available in a free public database intended to serve as a resource for research on the immune response to SARS-CoV-2. Samples came from the ongoing ImmuneRACE study (first 160 participants) plus 1,254 subjects from 6 global collaborators. Nearly every sample came with metadata listing a de-identified subject ID, COVID-19 status, age in years and sex. Where available, HLA class I and class II types were taken from metadata supplied by the sample provider and were not determined by assay-based typing. Broader findings and caveats from the paper: How much clinical and demographic metadata was included differed by source and by participant, and the metadata was provided uncurated.

Germline trimming amounts to 1 base on V and 3 bases on J, with 1 as the count of junction bases outside the gene matches. In the germline V gene, CDR1 corresponds to MNHNS and CDR2 to SASEGT. There are 15 amino acids in the CDR3, from cysteine to phenylalanine inclusive. Left in the record is the CDR3 DNA by itself, 45 bases read in frame from the first base. The immunoSEQ Assay, a bias-controlled multiplex PCR, was used to amplify TCRbeta CDR3 regions from genomic DNA. As for the authors' bioinformatics: Nucleated cell counts per sample were estimated from amplification of reference gene primers within the assay. To quantify the absolute abundance of each unique TCRbeta CDR3 rearrangement, sequence reads were collapsed and filtered. Productive Simpson clonality was computed per sample as the square root of Simpson's diversity index over productive rearrangements. The table comes from immuneACCESS by way of TCRdb, which keeps in-frame sequences with V and J called. Part of the clones is missing from these tables; in studies checked, under half for an unresolved V gene and the rest for unknown reasons. V, J and clone size reflect that table, while D and trimming were determined from the DNA. Within this sample are a few hundred thousand clones, with more than 75% of them counted one time only. The ten most abundant clones make up about 4.2% of the sample.

Participants in the prospective study were aged about 18 to 95 years, lived in about two dozen United States geographic areas, and enrolled through a virtual design. In the prospective study, cohorts were assigned on the basis of participant-reported clinical history obtained from a screening survey and a study questionnaire. Recovered participants in ImmuneRACE Cohort 3 were defined by two consecutive negative NP/OP PCR tests, clearance by a healthcare professional, or resolution of symptoms. Mobile phlebotomists in the prospective study collected whole blood, serum and a nasopharyngeal or oropharyngeal swab from every participant. Participants in the prospective study had the option to provide additional blood draws and questionnaires over a 2-month period. Prospective study blood samples were shipped either frozen or at room temperature before DNA extraction.

The sequence derives from a man aged 25-45 years who had recovered from COVID-19. Sample: PBMCs or T cells enriched from blood (not recorded which). Here the chain combines TRBV6-1 and TRBJ2-7, with 12 central nucleotides matching TRBD2. The sequenced DNA is TGTGCCAGCAGTGAAGGACTAGCGGGGGTCTACGAGCAGTACTTC. Translated, this is CASSEGLAGVYEQYF.